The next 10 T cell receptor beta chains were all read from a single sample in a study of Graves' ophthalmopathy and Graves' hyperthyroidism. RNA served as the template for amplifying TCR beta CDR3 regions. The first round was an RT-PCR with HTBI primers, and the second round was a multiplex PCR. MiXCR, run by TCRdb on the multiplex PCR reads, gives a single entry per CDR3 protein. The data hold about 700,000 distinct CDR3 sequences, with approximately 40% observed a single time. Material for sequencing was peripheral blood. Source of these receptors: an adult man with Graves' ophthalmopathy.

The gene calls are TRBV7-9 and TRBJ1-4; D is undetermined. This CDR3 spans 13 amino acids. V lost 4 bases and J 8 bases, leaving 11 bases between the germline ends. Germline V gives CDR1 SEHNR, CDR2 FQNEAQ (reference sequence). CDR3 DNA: TGTGCCAGCAGCTCAAGGGTGGGCGAAAAACTGTTTTTT. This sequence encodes CASSSRVGEKLFF.

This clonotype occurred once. The CDR3 region is CASSIRTAYYGYTF. CDR3 in DNA: TGTGCCAGCAGCATCCGGACAGCCTACTATGGCTACACCTTC. V gene TRBV14 combines with J gene TRBJ1-2; perhaps TRBD1 as D (6 bases). The CDR3 covers 14 residues. Germline values: CDR1 SGHDN, CDR2 FVKESK. V was cut by 5 bases and J by 3 bases, with 13 bases left in between.

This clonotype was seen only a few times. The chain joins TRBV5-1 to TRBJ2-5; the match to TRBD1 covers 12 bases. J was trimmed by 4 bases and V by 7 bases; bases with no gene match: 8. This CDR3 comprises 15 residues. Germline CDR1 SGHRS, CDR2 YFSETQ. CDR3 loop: CASYSGQGALETQYF. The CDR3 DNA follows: TGCGCCAGCTACTCGGGACAGGGGGCTTTAGAGACCCAGTACTTC.

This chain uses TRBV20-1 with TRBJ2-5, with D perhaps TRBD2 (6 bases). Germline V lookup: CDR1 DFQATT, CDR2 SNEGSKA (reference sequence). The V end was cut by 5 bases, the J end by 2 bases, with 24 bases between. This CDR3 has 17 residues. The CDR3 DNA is TGCAGTGCTCGGGGGATAATAAGGGCAGGCGCTCAAGAGACCCAGTACTTC. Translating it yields CSARGIIRAGAQETQYF.

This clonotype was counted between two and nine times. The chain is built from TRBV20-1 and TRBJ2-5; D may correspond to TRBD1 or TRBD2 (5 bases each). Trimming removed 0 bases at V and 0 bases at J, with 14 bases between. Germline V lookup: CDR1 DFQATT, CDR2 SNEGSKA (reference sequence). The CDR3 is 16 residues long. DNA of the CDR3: TGCAGTGCTAGAGATGACCTCTTGGGGGACCAAGAGACCCAGTACTTC. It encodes CSARDDLLGDQETQYF.

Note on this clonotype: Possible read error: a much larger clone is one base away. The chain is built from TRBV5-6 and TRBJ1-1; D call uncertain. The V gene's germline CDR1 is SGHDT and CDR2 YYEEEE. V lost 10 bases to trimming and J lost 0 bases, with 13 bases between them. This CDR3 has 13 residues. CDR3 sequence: CAANKHMNTEAFF. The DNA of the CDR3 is TGTGCCGCCAACAAACACATGAACACTGAAGCTTTCTTT.

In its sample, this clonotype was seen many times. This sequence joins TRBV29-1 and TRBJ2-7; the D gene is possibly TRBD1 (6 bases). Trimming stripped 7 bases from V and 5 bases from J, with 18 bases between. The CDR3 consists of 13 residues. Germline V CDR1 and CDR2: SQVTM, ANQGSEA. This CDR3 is CSAGQLLRDEQYF. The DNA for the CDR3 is TGCAGCGCCGGACAGCTACTACGCGACGAGCAGTACTTC.

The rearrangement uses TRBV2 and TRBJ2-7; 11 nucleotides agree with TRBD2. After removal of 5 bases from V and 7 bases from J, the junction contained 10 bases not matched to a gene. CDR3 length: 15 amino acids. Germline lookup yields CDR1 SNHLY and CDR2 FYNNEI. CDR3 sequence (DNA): TGTGCCAGCAGTCGGTATAGCGGGGGGGCCCGGGAGCAGTACTTC. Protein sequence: CASSRYSGGAREQYF.

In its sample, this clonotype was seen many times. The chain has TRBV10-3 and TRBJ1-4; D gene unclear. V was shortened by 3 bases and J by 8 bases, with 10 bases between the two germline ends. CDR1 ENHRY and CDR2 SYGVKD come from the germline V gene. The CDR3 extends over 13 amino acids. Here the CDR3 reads CAISEAFGEKLFF. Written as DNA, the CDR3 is TGTGCCATCAGTGAAGCATTTGGGGAAAAACTGTTTTTT.

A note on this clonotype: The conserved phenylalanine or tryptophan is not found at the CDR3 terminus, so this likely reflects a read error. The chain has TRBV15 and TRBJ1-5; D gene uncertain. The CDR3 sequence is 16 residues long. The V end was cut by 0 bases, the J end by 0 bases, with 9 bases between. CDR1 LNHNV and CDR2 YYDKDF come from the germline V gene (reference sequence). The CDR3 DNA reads TGTGCCACCAGCAGAGATTACGGAGATAGCAATCAGCCCCAGCATCTT. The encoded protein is CATSRDYGDSNQPQHL.